Described below is a single T cell receptor beta chain sequence and its context. A process of 5'RACE template switching, which added a universal primer site and UMIs, was used to make TCR cDNA. Using its own MiXCR run on the 5' RACE reads, TCRdb lists one record per CDR3 protein. The table has just under 600,000 distinct CDR3 sequences, about 13% seen once. These data originate in a study of T cells after yellow fever vaccination. Study details: Preparation of fractions with low cell numbers was performed using SMART-Seq v4 Ultra Low Input.

This TCR derives from a young man who received the YFV17D yellow fever vaccine. The sample consisted of PBMCs, taken on the day of the yellow fever booster vaccination.

The chain's CDR3 is CASSSLKLTGKDSGYTF. The CDR3 region has the DNA TGTGCCAGCAGTTCCCTGAAGTTGACAGGGAAAGATTCTGGCTACACCTTC. The chain carries TRBV28 and TRBJ1-2; TRBD1 aligns across 7 bases. The V and J ends lost 4 bases and 7 bases, in that order; junction bases with no gene match: 18. Germline V lookup: CDR1 MDHEN, CDR2 SYDVKM. This CDR3 region has 17 residues.